This T cell receptor beta chain was captured in a study of blood T cells in healthy people across ages. A second about 7 to 12 cycle PCR used barcoded and J-beta primers. A single record per CDR3 protein comes from TCRdb applying MiXCR to the 5' RACE reads. Altogether around 620,000 distinct CDR3 sequences are present, 25% to 30% being singletons, with the ten largest covering about 18%. The CDR3 is 16 residues long. V shed 4 bases and J shed 5 bases, with 20 bases lying between them. Germline lookup yields CDR1 SGHTA and CDR2 FQGNSA. This chain links TRBV7-2 with TRBJ1-2; D is perhaps TRBD1 (5 bases). Sequencing was performed on blood. The clonotype originates from a woman in her seventies in good health. CDR3 sequence (DNA): TGTGCCAGCAGCTCAGCGAGTCGGGACCGTATGTATGGCTACACCTTC. Encoded protein: CASSSASRDRMYGYTF.